This T cell receptor beta chain was captured by sequencing in a study of CD8+ T cells in alopecia areata. Germline V CDR1 and CDR2: SQVTM, ANQGSEA. The length of the CDR3 is 12 residues. Between the trimmed V and J ends, which lost 6 bases and 5 bases, there was a span of 11 bases. Study results and limitations: Lesional scalp exceeded normal scalp in clonality, especially in alopecia totalis/universalis.

Cell sorting on a FACSAria was used to separate CD4+ and CD8+ T cells from the PBMCs. RNA was isolated and reverse transcribed to cDNA, the sequencing template. Measured with immunoSEQ multiplex PCR; TCRdb has only the in-frame clones, and not every one. The sample has some 240,000 clones, about 53% seen once. This clone turned up a few times. No antigen is known for it. J is TRBJ1-5 and V is TRBV29-1; D not certain. The source material was CD4+ T cells sorted from blood, sampled at week 0. This TCR was sampled from a human donor with alopecia areata. CDR3 sequence: CSVGEGYQPQHF. As DNA, the CDR3 is TGCAGCGTGGGAGAGGGATATCAGCCCCAGCATTTT. The complete variable domain, with remaining parts taken from reference TRBV29-1 and TRBJ1-5, reads SAVISQKPSRDICQRGTSLTIQCQVDSQVTMMFWYRQQPGQSLTLIATANQGSEATYESGFVIDKFPISRPNLTFSTLTVSNMSPEDSSIYLCSVGEGYQPQHFGDGTRLSIL.